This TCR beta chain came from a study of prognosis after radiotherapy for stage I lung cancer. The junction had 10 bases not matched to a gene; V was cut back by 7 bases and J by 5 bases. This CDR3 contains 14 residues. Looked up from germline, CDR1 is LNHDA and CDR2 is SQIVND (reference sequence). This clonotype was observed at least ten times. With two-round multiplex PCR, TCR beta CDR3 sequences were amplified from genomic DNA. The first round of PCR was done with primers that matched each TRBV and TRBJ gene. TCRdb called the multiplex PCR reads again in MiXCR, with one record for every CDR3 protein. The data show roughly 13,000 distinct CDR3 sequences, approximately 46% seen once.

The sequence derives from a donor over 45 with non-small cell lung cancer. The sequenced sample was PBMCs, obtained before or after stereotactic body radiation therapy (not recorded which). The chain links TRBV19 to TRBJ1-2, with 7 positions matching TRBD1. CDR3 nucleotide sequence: TGTGCCAGTAAGGACAGGTTTTCGGGATATGGCTACACCTTC. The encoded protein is CASKDRFSGYGYTF.